The 3 T cell receptor beta chains below were found in one sample sequenced in a study of control samples from healthy donors and cancer patients (dated by TCRdb to about 2020). Libraries were built with the immunoSEQ multiplex PCR assay. The table was pulled from immuneACCESS by TCRdb, which kept in-frame rearrangements only. Such tables lose some clones; where checked, under half of the loss comes from unresolved V genes, and the rest has no known cause. The sample table shows 100,000 to 150,000 clones, and around nine tenths are seen once. The top ten clonotypes cover less than 7% of the sample. Sequenced input: blood. The receptors shown here come from a man aged 18 to 29 in good health.

The chain joins TRBV6-1 to TRBJ2-1; D gene ambiguous. The germline V gene has CDR1 MNHNS and CDR2 SASEGT. V dropped 1 base and J dropped 10 bases, with 8 bases sitting between them. The CDR3 has 12 amino acids. CDR3 nucleotide sequence: TGTGCCAGCAGTGAAGAACTGCCGGAGCAGTTCTTC. As protein: CASSEELPEQFF.

This clone was found once. V gene TRBV9 combines with J gene TRBJ2-3; weak D call: TRBD2 (6 bases). Per the germline V gene, CDR1 is SGDLS and CDR2 is YYNGEE. Between the trimmed V and J ends, which lost 0 bases and 4 bases, there was a span of 12 bases. CDR3 size: 15 residues. CDR3 protein: CASSVVAAGPDTQYF. The CDR3 DNA reads as TGTGCCAGCAGCGTAGTGGCCGCGGGGCCAGATACGCAGTATTTT.

The rearrangement uses TRBV6-6 and TRBJ1-3; 7 nucleotides agree with TRBD1. The CDR3 length is 17 residues. Germline CDR1 is MNHNY and CDR2 is SVGAGI (reference sequence). V gave up 5 bases and J gave up 0 bases; unmatched junction bases: 10. This chain's CDR3 is CASSPGTVLFSGNTIYF. Here the CDR3 DNA reads TGTGCCAGCAGTCCAGGGACAGTTCTATTCTCTGGAAACACCATATATTTT.